This is a list of T cell receptor beta chains from one sample in a study of shared T cell receptors in the human thymus. Assay used: immunoSEQ multiplex PCR; TCRdb lists only in-frame clones, some missing. Here the sample spans approximately 580,000 clones, approximately 78% being singletons. Another study also made use of these data, one on human thymus T cells.

The sample consisted of thymocytes. The receptors originated from a boy in the first two years of life with a congenital heart defect. Both conserved end residues are part of each CDR3. The order of the fields is D gene, V gene, CDR3 length, J gene, clone size, CDR3 DNA, CDR3 protein. D genes are given only for firm matches. Not every row has a clone size; where given, it reads once, few, many or a size class.

>TRBD1|TRBV9|15|TRBJ2-2|.
TGTGCCAGCAGCGTGACAGGGGGCTGGACCGGGGAGCTGTTTTTT
CASSVTGGWTGELFF
>.|TRBV21-1|15|TRBJ2-7|.
TGTGCCAGCAGCAAAGTGACTAGCGGGAGCAACGAGCAGTACTTC
CASSKVTSGSNEQYF
>.|TRBV5-6|19|TRBJ2-4|.
TGTGCCAGCAGCTTGGCCAGGGCTCCAGGAGGGATTCCCAAAAACATTCAGTACTTC
CASSLARAPGGIPKNIQYF
>.|TRBV18|15|TRBJ1-1|once
TGTGCCAGCTCAGCTCCGGGGTCCATGAACACTGAAGCTTTCTTT
CASSAPGSMNTEAFF
>.|TRBV10-2|16|TRBJ2-7|.
TGCGCCAGCAGTGGGTGGGGGGTTGGGGATTCCCTCGAGCAGTACTTC
CASSGWGVGDSLEQYF
>TRBD2|TRBV28|19|TRBJ2-3|.
TGTGCCAGCAGTTTAGCGGGACTAGCGGGAGGCAGGGGCACAGATACGCAGTATTTT
CASSLAGLAGGRGTDTQYF
>TRBD2|TRBV6-1|12|TRBJ2-7|.
TGTGCCGTGCGGGAGGGGAGCCACGAGCAGTACTTC
CAVREGSHEQYF
>.|TRBV27|13|TRBJ2-5|.
TGTGCCACCCCCAATGTGTGTAACGGGACCCAGTACTTC
CATPNVCNGTQYF
>.|TRBV5-1|15|TRBJ2-5|.
TGCGCCAGCAGCTCAGCGGGCCCGGCGGCGGAGACCCAGTACTTC
CASSSAGPAAETQYF
>.|TRBV30|14|TRBJ2-5|.
TGTGCCTGGAGTGTACGGGGTACGGGGGAGACCCAGTACTTC
CAWSVRGTGETQYF
>TRBD1|TRBV28|14|TRBJ2-7|.
TGTGCCAGCACCTCCCAGGGGGCTCCCTACGAGCAGTACTTC
CASTSQGAPYEQYF
>TRBD2|TRBV5-1|13|TRBJ2-5|.
TGCGCCCCGGCGGCGGGAGTGAAAGAGACCCAGTACTTC
CAPAAGVKETQYF
>TRBD1|TRBV19|15|TRBJ1-2|few
TGTGCCAGTAGCCTTGGACAGGGATGGAGGTATGGCTACACCTTC
CASSLGQGWRYGYTF
>TRBD2|TRBV4-3|14|TRBJ2-7|.
TGCGCCAGCAGCGCTAGCGGCGGTACCTACGAGCAGTACTTC
CASSASGGTYEQYF
>.|TRBV4-2|14|TRBJ2-7|.
TGTGCCAGCAGCCCTTTCGGAGGCCCCTACGAGCAGTACTTC
CASSPFGGPYEQYF
>TRBD1|TRBV9|13|TRBJ1-2|.
TGTGCCAGCAGCGCGGACAGGGGCTATGGCTACACCTTC
CASSADRGYGYTF
>TRBD2|TRBV18|14|TRBJ2-5|.
TGTGCCAGCTCACCGGGAGGGACCTCGGGGACCCAGTACTTC
CASSPGGTSGTQYF
>.|TRBV5-1|18|TRBJ2-7|.
TGCGCCAGCAGCTTTGGGTTAATAACTAGCTCTTTTACCTACGAGCAGTACTTC
CASSFGLITSSFTYEQYF
>TRBD2|TRBV28|17|TRBJ2-3|.
TGTGCCAGCAGTCCGGGACTAGCGGGAGAGGGCAAGGATACGCAGTATTTT
CASSPGLAGEGKDTQYF
>TRBD1|TRBV28|15|TRBJ2-5|.
TGTGCCAGCAGTTTTATTCCAACAGGGGAAGAGACCCAGTACTTC
CASSFIPTGEETQYF
>TRBD1|TRBV4-1|18|TRBJ1-1|.
TGCGCCAGCAGCCAAGATCGGGGACAGGGGGCGGTGGGCACTGAAGCTTTCTTT
CASSQDRGQGAVGTEAFF
>TRBD2|TRBV4-2|16|TRBJ2-2|.
TGTGCCAGCAGCCACCGGACTAGCGTCCCAACCGGGGAGCTGTTTTTT
CASSHRTSVPTGELFF
>.|TRBV30|17|TRBJ1-2|.
TGTGCCTGGAGTGTACCCCCCAGACAGGCACTCAGGCATGGCTACACCTTC
CAWSVPPRQALRHGYTF
>TRBD1|TRBV30|15|TRBJ1-5|.
TGTGCCTGGGGTTGGACAGGGTTCGACAATCAGCCCCAGCATTTT
CAWGWTGFDNQPQHF
>TRBD1|TRBV10-3|13|TRBJ1-1|few
TGTGCCATTAACAGGGGGTCGGACACTGAAGCTTTCTTT
CAINRGSDTEAFF
>TRBD1|TRBV6-4|14|TRBJ2-3|.
TGTGCCAGCAGCAAGGACAGGGGAGCAGATACGCAGTATTTT
CASSKDRGADTQYF
>TRBD2|TRBV4-1|14|TRBJ2-1|.
TGCGCCAGCAGCCCGACTAGCTCTCATAATGAGCAGTTCTTC
CASSPTSSHNEQFF
>TRBD2|TRBV11-2|16|TRBJ2-7|.
TGTGCCAGCAGCTCCTCACCCGGGGGGAACTCCTACGAGCAGTACTTC
CASSSSPGGNSYEQYF
>.|TRBV5-1|17|TRBJ2-4|.
TGCGCCAGCAGCTTGGGCCGGGAGAACGAGGTCAAAAACATTCAGTACTTC
CASSLGRENEVKNIQYF
>TRBD2|TRBV7-2|15|TRBJ2-1|.
TGTGCCAGCAGCTTAGCTATCGGACTAGCGGGGGGGCAGTTCTTC
CASSLAIGLAGGQFF
>TRBD2|TRBV9|15|TRBJ2-3|.
TGTGCCAGCAGCGTGCACGGGAGGGCCCCAGATACGCAGTATTTT
CASSVHGRAPDTQYF
>.|TRBV18|15|TRBJ1-3|.
TGTGCCAGCTCACCCGTGGCCCCACCGGGAAACACCATATATTTT
CASSPVAPPGNTIYF
>.|TRBV9|14|TRBJ2-1|.
TGTGCCAGCAGCGTATGCGGGGCCCCCAATGAGCAGTTCTTC
CASSVCGAPNEQFF
>.|TRBV5-4|16|TRBJ1-1|.
TGTGCCAGCAGCCCGGGCTGGACAACCAGGTCCACTGAAGCTTTCTTT
CASSPGWTTRSTEAFF
>.|TRBV5-1|15|TRBJ2-1|.
TGCGCCAGCAGCTTGGCCTGGACGGGAAACAATGAGCAGTTCTTC
CASSLAWTGNNEQFF
>TRBD2|TRBV11-2|11|TRBJ2-1|.
TGTGCCAGCAGCTTAGAGAGCGGGAGAATCTTC
CASSLESGRIF
>TRBD1|TRBV2|14|TRBJ2-5|.
TGTGCCAGCAGTGAAGCGCGGGACAGGGTCACCCAGTACTTC
CASSEARDRVTQYF
>.|TRBV6-6|16|TRBJ2-2|.
TGTGCCAGCAGTTACTCCGTTACAGGGCCCACCGGGGAGCTGTTTTTT
CASSYSVTGPTGELFF
>.|TRBV5-1|16|TRBJ2-7|.
TGCGCCAGCAGCTCCTCTTTGCGGGGAGACCCCTACGAGCAGTACTTC
CASSSSLRGDPYEQYF
>.|TRBV7-9|15|TRBJ1-4|.
TGTGCCAGCAGCCCTTTTGCTGGCCCCAATGAAAAACTGTTTTTT
CASSPFAGPNEKLFF
>TRBD2|TRBV6-5|15|TRBJ2-7|.
TGTGCCAGCAGCGGGAGGTGGGCCAGACCCTACGAGCAGTACTTC
CASSGRWARPYEQYF
>.|TRBV18|15|TRBJ2-7|.
TGTGCCAGCTCACCCTTTAGGACTAACGCCTACGAGCAGTACTTC
CASSPFRTNAYEQYF
>TRBD1|TRBV2|16|TRBJ2-7|.
TGTGCCAGCAGCCAAAGGACAGGGAGGTTGTTCTACGAGCAGTACTTC
CASSQRTGRLFYEQYF